These T cell receptor beta chains were read from a single sample in a study of blood T cell repertoires in COVID-19. Some clones are missing from TCRdb's copy, which holds only in-frame ones; the method was immunoSEQ multiplex PCR. The profile shows about 84,000 clones, around four fifths of them singletons. Sequencing was done on a sample of peripheral blood. These TCRs come from a man older than 75 with active or convalescent COVID-19. Both conserved end residues are part of each CDR3. A D gene is named only where the DNA matches it firmly. Rows give clone size only sometimes, using once, few, many, or a class for an expanded clone.

size | J | V | D | DNA | CDR3
NA | TRBJ2-5 | TRBV19 | TRBD2 | TGTGCCAGTAGTATATCCTTAGCGGGGGGAAACCAAGAGACCCAGTACTTC | CASSISLAGGNQETQYF
NA | TRBJ1-3 | TRBV6-6 | TRBD1 | TGTGCCAGCAGCCATGGGACAGGGGGAAACACCATATATTTT | CASSHGTGGNTIYF
NA | TRBJ1-2 | TRBV6-5 | TRBD1 | TGTGCCAGCAGACGACAGGGGAAGTATGGCTACACCTTC | CASRRQGKYGYTF
NA | TRBJ2-7 | TRBV18 | NA | TGTGCCAGCTCACCACCGGAGGTTTCCTACGAGCAGTACTTC | CASSPPEVSYEQYF
NA | TRBJ2-2 | TRBV10-3 | NA | TGTGCCATCAGTGAGTCGACCGCGAGACTAGGGTCCGGGGAGCTGTTTTTT | CAISESTARLGSGELFF
NA | TRBJ1-4 | TRBV12-3/TRBV12-4 | NA | TGTGCCAGCGGAAGGGGGTATGCGGAAAAACTGTTTTTT | CASGRGYAEKLFF
NA | TRBJ2-7 | TRBV3-1/TRBV3-2 | TRBD1 | TGTGCCAGCAGCCAGGGGTTCGGGACAGGTCTCCCCTACGAGCAGTACTTC | CASSQGFGTGLPYEQYF
NA | TRBJ2-6 | TRBV19 | NA | TGTGCCAGTAGCTCGGGAGCTGGGGCCAACGTCCTGACTTTC | CASSSGAGANVLTF
NA | TRBJ1-1 | TRBV29-1 | NA | TGCAGCGCATCGACGGGGAACACTGAAGCTTTCTTT | CSASTGNTEAFF
NA | TRBJ2-7 | TRBV5-4 | TRBD2 | TGTGCCAGCAGCTTGGCCGGGGGGGACGAGCAGTACTTC | CASSLAGGDEQYF
NA | TRBJ2-5 | TRBV28 | TRBD2 | TGTGCCACAGTTATCGGGCTAGCGGGCCACCTCCCCCAAGAGACCCAGTACTTC | CATVIGLAGHLPQETQYF
NA | TRBJ2-3 | TRBV19 | TRBD2 | TGTGCCAGTAGTATCCTCGGGACTAGCGGGAGTTTTGATACGCAGTATTTT | CASSILGTSGSFDTQYF
NA | TRBJ2-1 | TRBV3-1/TRBV3-2 | NA | TGTGCCAGCAGCCAAGGGGACACTGACAATGAGCAGTTCTTC | CASSQGDTDNEQFF
NA | TRBJ2-1 | TRBV18 | NA | TGTGCCAGCTCACCACGGGTCAAAGGGGCGACGGATGAGCAGTTCTTC | CASSPRVKGATDEQFF
NA | TRBJ2-1 | TRBV27 | TRBD2 | TGTGCCAGCAGCCTATTAGCGGGAGGAGATGAGCAGTTCTTC | CASSLLAGGDEQFF
NA | TRBJ2-3 | TRBV10-1 | NA | TGCGCCAGTGGAGGGGCCTTCACAGATACGCAGTATTTT | CASGGAFTDTQYF
NA | TRBJ2-7 | TRBV5-1 | TRBD2 | TGCGCCAGCAGCCCGACGGCTAGCGGGAGGCTCTACGAGCAGTACTTC | CASSPTASGRLYEQYF
NA | TRBJ1-2 | TRBV7-8 | TRBD1 | TGTGCCAGCAGCCCGCCAGGGGGATACGGCTACACCTTC | CASSPPGGYGYTF
NA | TRBJ2-3 | TRBV27 | NA | TGTGCCAGCAGTCAGATGTCCGGGGATACGCAGTATTTT | CASSQMSGDTQYF
NA | TRBJ2-3 | TRBV5-6 | NA | TGTGCCAGCCAATGGGAGACTCGTGCCACAGATACGCAGTATTTT | CASQWETRATDTQYF
NA | TRBJ1-2 | TRBV13 | TRBD1 | TGTGCCAGCAGCTTAGCCCGACAGGGTCGCTACACCTTC | CASSLARQGRYTF
NA | TRBJ2-1 | TRBV5-1 | TRBD2 | TGCGCCAGCAGCTTTAATAGCGGGATCAACAATGAGCAGTTCTTC | CASSFNSGINNEQFF
few | TRBJ1-3 | TRBV5-1 | TRBD1 | TGCGCCAGCAGCTTGGAAAACAGGGGGCAAGCAGACACCATATATTTT | CASSLENRGQADTIYF
once | TRBJ1-5 | TRBV27 | TRBD1 | TGTGCCAGCAGCCTTACGCCCTTCGGACAGGGTGTCGGTCAGCCCCAGCATTTT | CASSLTPFGQGVGQPQHF
NA | TRBJ1-1 | TRBV14 | NA | TGTGCCAGCAGCCAAGATGGTTGGCAGGGAGCTTTCTTT | CASSQDGWQGAFF
NA | TRBJ1-2 | TRBV4-3 | NA | TGCGCCAGCAGCCAAGATAGAGGGACATGGGGCGGCTACACCTTC | CASSQDRGTWGGYTF
NA | TRBJ1-2 | TRBV29-1 | TRBD1 | TGCAGCGTGATCCAAGGGACAGGGCGGCTTGGTAAGGGCTACACCTTC | CSVIQGTGRLGKGYTF
NA | TRBJ2-3 | TRBV3-1/TRBV3-2 | TRBD2 | TGTGCCAGCAGTAGCGGGAGTGGAGATACGCAGTATTTT | CASSSGSGDTQYF